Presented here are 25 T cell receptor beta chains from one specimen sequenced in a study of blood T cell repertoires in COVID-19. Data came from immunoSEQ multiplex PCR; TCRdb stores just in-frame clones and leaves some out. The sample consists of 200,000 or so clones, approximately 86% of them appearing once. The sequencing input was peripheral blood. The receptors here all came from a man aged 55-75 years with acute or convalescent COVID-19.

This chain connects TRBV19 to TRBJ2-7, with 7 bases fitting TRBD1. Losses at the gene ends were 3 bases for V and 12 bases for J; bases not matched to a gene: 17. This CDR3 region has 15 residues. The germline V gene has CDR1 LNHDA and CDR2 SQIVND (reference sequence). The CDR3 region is CASSIGTSRQGNLYF. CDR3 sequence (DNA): TGTGCCAGTAGTATTGGTACCTCCCGACAGGGAAACTTGTACTTC.

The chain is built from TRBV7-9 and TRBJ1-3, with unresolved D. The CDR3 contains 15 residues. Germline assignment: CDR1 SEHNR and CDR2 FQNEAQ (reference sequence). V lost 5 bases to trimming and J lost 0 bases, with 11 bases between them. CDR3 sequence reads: CASSKTPVSGNTIYF. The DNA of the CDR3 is TGTGCCAGCAGCAAAACTCCGGTCTCTGGAAACACCATATATTTT.

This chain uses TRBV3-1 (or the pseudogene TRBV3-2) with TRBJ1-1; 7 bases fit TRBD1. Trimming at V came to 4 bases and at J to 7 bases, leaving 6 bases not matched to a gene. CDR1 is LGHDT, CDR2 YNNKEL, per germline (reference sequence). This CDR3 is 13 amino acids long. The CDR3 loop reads CASSRLGGGEAFF. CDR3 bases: TGTGCCAGCAGCCGGTTAGGGGGCGGTGAAGCTTTCTTT.

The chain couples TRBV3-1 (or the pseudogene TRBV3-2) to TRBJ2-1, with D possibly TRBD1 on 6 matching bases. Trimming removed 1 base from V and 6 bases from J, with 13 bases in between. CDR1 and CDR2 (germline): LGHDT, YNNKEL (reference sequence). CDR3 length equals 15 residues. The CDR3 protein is CASSQVDRISNEQFF. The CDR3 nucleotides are TGTGCCAGCAGCCAAGTTGACAGGATATCCAATGAGCAGTTCTTC.

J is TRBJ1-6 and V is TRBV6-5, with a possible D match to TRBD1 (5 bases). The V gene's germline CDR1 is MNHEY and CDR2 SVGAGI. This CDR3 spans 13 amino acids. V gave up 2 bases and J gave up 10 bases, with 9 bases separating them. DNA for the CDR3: TGTGCCAGCAGTTACCGGCAGGGATCACCCCTCCACTTT. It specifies CASSYRQGSPLHF.

CDR3 region: CASSKGDGSSYNEQFF. The CDR3 nucleotides are TGTGCCAGCAGCAAGGGGGACGGCAGCTCCTACAATGAGCAGTTCTTC. V is TRBV7-3 and J is TRBJ2-1; weak D call: TRBD1 (6 bases). The CDR3 is 16 residues long. Trimming removed 5 bases at V and 0 bases at J, with 14 bases between. Germline V gene sequence: CDR1 SGHTA, CDR2 FQGTGA.

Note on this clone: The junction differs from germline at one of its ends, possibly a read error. CDR3 in DNA: TGTGCCGGCAGTTTCGGGGGACAGGGGATTAATTCACCCCTCCACTTT. Translated: CAGSFGGQGINSPLHF. This chain links TRBV27 with TRBJ1-6, with 10 bases aligning to TRBD1. This CDR3 region has 16 residues. CDR1 is MNHEY and CDR2 is SMNVEV in the germline V gene (reference sequence).

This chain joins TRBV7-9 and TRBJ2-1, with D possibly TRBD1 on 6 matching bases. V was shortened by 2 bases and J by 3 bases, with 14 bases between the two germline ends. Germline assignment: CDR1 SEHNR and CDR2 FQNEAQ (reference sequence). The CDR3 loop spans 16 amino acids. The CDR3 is CASSLMVGQSYNEQFF. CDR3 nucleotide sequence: TGTGCCAGCAGCTTAATGGTGGGACAAAGCTACAATGAGCAGTTCTTC.

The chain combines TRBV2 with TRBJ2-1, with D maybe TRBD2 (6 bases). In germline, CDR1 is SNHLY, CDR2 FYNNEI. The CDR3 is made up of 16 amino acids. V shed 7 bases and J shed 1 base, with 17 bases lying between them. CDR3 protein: CASNRDRGGSYNEQFF. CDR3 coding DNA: TGTGCCAGCAACCGTGATCGTGGGGGGTCCTACAATGAGCAGTTCTTC.

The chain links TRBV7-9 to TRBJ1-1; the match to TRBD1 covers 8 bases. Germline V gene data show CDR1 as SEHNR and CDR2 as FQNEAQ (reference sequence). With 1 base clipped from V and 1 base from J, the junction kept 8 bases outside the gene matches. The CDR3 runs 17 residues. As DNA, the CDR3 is TGTGCCAGCAGCTTAGGGGCAGGGGGCAGGAGGAACACTGAAGCTTTCTTT. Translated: CASSLGAGGRRNTEAFF.

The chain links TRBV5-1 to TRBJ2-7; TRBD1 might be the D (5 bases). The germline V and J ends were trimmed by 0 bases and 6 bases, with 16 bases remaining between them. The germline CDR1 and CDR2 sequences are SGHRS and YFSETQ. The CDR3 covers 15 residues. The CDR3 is CASSLGRDGVGEQYF. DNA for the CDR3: TGCGCCAGCAGCTTGGGCAGGGATGGGGTGGGCGAGCAGTACTTC. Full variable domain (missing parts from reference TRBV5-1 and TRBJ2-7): KAGVTQTPRYLIKTRGQQVTLSCSPISGHRSVSWYQQTPGQGLQFLFEYFSETQRNKGNFPGRFSGRQFSNSRSEMNVSTLELGDSALYLCASSLGRDGVGEQYFGPGTRLTVT.

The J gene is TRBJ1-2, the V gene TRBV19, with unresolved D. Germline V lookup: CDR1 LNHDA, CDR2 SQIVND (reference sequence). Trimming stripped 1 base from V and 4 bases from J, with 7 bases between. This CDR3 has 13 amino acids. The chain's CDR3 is CASSIVGIYGYTF. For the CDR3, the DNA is TGTGCCAGTAGTATAGTTGGCATCTATGGCTACACCTTC.

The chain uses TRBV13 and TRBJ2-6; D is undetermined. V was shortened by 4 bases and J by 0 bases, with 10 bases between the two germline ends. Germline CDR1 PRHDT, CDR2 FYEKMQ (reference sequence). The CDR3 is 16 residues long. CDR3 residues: CASSSPPGSGANVLTF. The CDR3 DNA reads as TGTGCCAGCAGCTCCCCCCCGGGCTCTGGGGCCAACGTCCTGACTTTC.

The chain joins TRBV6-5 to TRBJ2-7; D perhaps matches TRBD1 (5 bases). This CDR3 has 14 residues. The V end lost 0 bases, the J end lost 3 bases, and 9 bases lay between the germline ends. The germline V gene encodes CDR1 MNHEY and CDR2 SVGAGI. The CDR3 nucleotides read TGTGCCAGCAGTTACTCTAGGCAGGGCTACGAGCAGTACTTC. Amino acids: CASSYSRQGYEQYF.

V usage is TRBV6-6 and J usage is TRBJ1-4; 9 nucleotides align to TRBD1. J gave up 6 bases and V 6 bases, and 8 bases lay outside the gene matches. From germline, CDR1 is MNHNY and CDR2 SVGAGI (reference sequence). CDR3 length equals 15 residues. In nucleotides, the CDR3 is TGTGCCAGCAGGCATACACAGGGGGCGGATGAAAAACTGTTTTTT. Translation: CASRHTQGADEKLFF.

CDR3 sequence: CASTSQGYNEQFF. The CDR3 nucleotides are TGTGCCAGCACCTCCCAGGGCTACAATGAGCAGTTCTTC. The chain joins TRBV6-5 to TRBJ2-1; D possibly corresponds to TRBD1 (5 bases). Per the germline V gene, CDR1 is MNHEY and CDR2 is SVGAGI. This CDR3 is built from 13 residues. With 7 bases removed from V and 3 bases from J, the gap between germline ends came to 10 bases.

The CDR3 DNA reads as TGTGCCAGCAGTTTTGACCAGGGCTCACCCTCTCATCAGCCCCAGCATTTT. Translated: CASSFDQGSPSHQPQHF. V and J are TRBV6-2 or TRBV6-3 and TRBJ1-5; maybe TRBD1 (5 bases). The V end was cut by 4 bases, the J end by 5 bases, with 21 bases between. CDR1 MNHEY and CDR2 SVGEGT come from the germline V gene. This CDR3 spans 17 amino acids.

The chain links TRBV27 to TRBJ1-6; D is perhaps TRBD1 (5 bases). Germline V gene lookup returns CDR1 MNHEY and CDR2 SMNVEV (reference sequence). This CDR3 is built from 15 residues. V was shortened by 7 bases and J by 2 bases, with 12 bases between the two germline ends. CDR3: CASTPRGAYNSPLHF. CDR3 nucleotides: TGTGCCAGCACCCCACGGGGGGCCTATAATTCACCCCTCCACTTT.

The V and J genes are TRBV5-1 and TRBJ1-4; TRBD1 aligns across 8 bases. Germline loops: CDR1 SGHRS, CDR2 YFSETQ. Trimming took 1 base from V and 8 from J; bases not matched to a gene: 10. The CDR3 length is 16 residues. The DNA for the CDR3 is TGCGCCAGCAGCTTGTATGTTGCAGGGGGCAGCGAAAAACTGTTTTTT. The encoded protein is CASSLYVAGGSEKLFF.

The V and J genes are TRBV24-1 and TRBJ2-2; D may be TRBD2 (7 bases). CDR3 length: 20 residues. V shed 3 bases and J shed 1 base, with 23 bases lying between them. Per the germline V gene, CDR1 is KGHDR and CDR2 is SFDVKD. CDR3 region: CATSDPSRYRGGKNTGELFF. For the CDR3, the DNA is TGTGCCACCAGTGATCCCTCGCGTTATAGGGGGGGTAAGAACACCGGGGAGCTGTTTTTT.

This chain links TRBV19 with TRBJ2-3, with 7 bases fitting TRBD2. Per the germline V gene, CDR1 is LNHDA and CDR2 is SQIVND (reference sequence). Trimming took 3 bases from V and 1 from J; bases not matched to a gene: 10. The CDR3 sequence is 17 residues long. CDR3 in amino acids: CASSIGVGAGGTDTQYF. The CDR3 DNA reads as TGTGCCAGTAGTATCGGGGTCGGTGCGGGAGGCACAGATACGCAGTATTTT.

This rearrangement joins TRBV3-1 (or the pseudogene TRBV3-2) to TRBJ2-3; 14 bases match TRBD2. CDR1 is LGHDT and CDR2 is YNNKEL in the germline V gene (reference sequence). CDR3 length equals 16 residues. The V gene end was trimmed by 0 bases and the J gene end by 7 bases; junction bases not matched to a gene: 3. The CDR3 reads CASSQDRTSGGNTQYF. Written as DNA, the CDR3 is TGTGCCAGCAGCCAAGATAGGACTAGCGGGGGGAATACGCAGTATTTT.

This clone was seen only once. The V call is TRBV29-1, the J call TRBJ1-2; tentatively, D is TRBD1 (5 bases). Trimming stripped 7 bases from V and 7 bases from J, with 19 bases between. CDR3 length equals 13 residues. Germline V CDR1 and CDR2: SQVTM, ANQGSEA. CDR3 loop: CSGWGGGMGGYTF. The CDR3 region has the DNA TGCAGCGGGTGGGGCGGGGGTATGGGTGGCTACACCTTC.

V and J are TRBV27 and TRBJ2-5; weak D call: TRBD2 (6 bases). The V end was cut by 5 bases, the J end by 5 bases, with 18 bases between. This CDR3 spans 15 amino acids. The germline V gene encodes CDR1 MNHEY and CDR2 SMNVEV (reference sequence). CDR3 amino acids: CASSPGTGQWETQYF. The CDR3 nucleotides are TGTGCCAGCAGTCCTGGGACTGGGCAGTGGGAGACCCAGTACTTC.

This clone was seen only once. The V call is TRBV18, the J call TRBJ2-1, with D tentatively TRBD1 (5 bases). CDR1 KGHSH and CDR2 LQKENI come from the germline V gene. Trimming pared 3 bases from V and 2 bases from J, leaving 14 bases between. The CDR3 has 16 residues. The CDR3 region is CASSPQTGRTYNEQFF. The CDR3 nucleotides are TGTGCCAGCTCACCTCAAACAGGTCGAACCTACAATGAGCAGTTCTTC.